The 23 T cell receptor beta chains presented below share a single source sample, sequenced in a study of neurological immune-mediated disorders. TCRdb itself ran the 5' RACE reads through MiXCR, one entry per CDR3 protein. The profile shows 70,000 to 75,000 distinct CDR3 sequences, approximately 14% of them singletons. Time point indicated: longitudinal time-point 1 (baseline). The sequenced sample consisted of PBMCs. The receptors stem from a female donor with HTLV-1-associated myelopathy (HAM/TSP).

This clonotype was seen ten or more times. The J gene is TRBJ1-1, the V gene TRBV7-2, with D perhaps TRBD1 (5 bases). CDR1 SGHTA and CDR2 FQGNSA come from the germline V gene. The V gene lost 8 bases and the J gene lost 4 bases, with 20 bases spanning the gap. This CDR3 has 15 amino acids. DNA for the CDR3: TGTGCCAGCGGGGCGTGGAGCTCGGGAGTCACTGAAGCTTTCTTT. It specifies CASGAWSSGVTEAFF.

This clonotype appeared many times. V gene TRBV5-1 combines with J gene TRBJ1-1; 7 bases map to TRBD1. The CDR3 covers 15 residues. The ends lost 4 bases at V and 0 bases at J; junction bases unmatched: 6. In germline, CDR1 is SGHRS, CDR2 YFSETQ. For the CDR3, the DNA is TGCGCCAGCAGCGCGAGACAGGGTTTGAACACTGAAGCTTTCTTT. Protein: CASSARQGLNTEAFF. Looking up the rest from reference TRBV5-1 and TRBJ1-1 gives the full variable domain: KAGVTQTPRYLIKTRGQQVTLSCSPISGHRSVSWYQQTPGQGLQFLFEYFSETQRNKGNFPGRFSGRQFSNSRSEMNVSTLELGDSALYLCASSARQGLNTEAFFGQGTRLTVV.

This clonotype was seen at least ten times. V gene TRBV2 combines with J gene TRBJ2-7; no reliable D call. Trimming stripped 11 bases from V and 0 bases from J, with 11 bases between. Germline values: CDR1 SNHLY, CDR2 FYNNEI. The CDR3 length is 12 residues. This chain's CDR3 is CAGRTASYEQYF. Here the CDR3 DNA reads TGTGCCGGCCGGACGGCCTCCTACGAGCAGTACTTC. Full variable domain (outside the CDR3, taken from reference TRBV2 and TRBJ2-7): EPEVTQTPSHQVTQMGQEVILRCVPISNHLYFYWYRQILGQKVEFLVSFYNNEISEKSEIFDDQFSVERPDGSNFTLKIRSTKLEDSAMYFCAGRTASYEQYFGPGTRLTVT.

This clonotype was seen many times. The chain uses TRBV28 and TRBJ2-7; the D call may be TRBD1 or TRBD2 (6 bases each). The CDR3 runs to 15 residues. Trimming shortened V by 3 bases and J by 1 base, and 13 bases separated the two germline ends. Germline loops: CDR1 MDHEN, CDR2 SYDVKM. DNA for the CDR3: TGTGCCAGCAGTTTTACGAGGGGGGCATCCTACGAGCAGTACTTC. Encoded protein: CASSFTRGASYEQYF.

Many counts were recorded for this clonotype. The chain carries TRBV29-1 and TRBJ2-5, with a weak D call TRBD2 (5 bases). The CDR3 length is 11 residues. Germline loops: CDR1 SQVTM, CDR2 ANQGSEA. CDR3 bases: TGCCCTCGGGGTTCGCAAGAGACCCAGTACTTC. The encoded protein is CPRGSQETQYF.

This clonotype occurred many times. V gene TRBV5-1 combines with J gene TRBJ1-2; no clear D. Germline V gives CDR1 SGHRS, CDR2 YFSETQ. The V and J ends lost 1 base and 3 bases respectively, with 10 bases between them. This CDR3 region has 14 residues. The CDR3 region is CASSLPFADYGYTF. The CDR3 DNA sequence: TGCGCCAGCAGCTTGCCCTTTGCGGACTATGGCTACACCTTC.

This clonotype was counted ten times or more. This sequence joins TRBV20-1 and TRBJ2-3, with D hard to call. The CDR3 contains 11 residues. The V end lost 5 bases, the J end lost 5 bases, and 8 bases lay between the germline ends. Per the germline V gene, CDR1 is DFQATT and CDR2 is SNEGSKA (reference sequence). CDR3 sequence: CSASRQDTQYF. The CDR3 DNA is TGCAGTGCTTCTAGGCAAGATACGCAGTATTTT.

Ten or more counts support this clonotype. The chain joins TRBV12-3 or TRBV12-4 to TRBJ2-3; TRBD2 agrees at 7 bases. The J segment lost 1 base and the V segment lost 7 bases, leaving 5 bases of the junction unmatched. CDR3 length equals 14 residues. CDR3 sequence reads: CASTLGGGTDTQYF. The CDR3 nucleotides are TGTGCCAGCACCCTGGGAGGGGGCACAGATACGCAGTATTTT.

This clonotype has ten or more counts. The chain links TRBV15 to TRBJ2-1, with 10 nucleotides matching TRBD1. The CDR3 has 14 amino acids. CDR1 is LNHNV, CDR2 YYDKDF, per germline (reference sequence). V was pared by 4 bases and J by 6 bases, with 3 bases of the junction left unmatched. CDR3: CATSTRTGGNEQFF. CDR3 nucleotide sequence: TGTGCCACCAGCACCCGGACAGGGGGCAATGAGCAGTTCTTC.

This clonotype was recorded many times. This chain joins TRBV5-1 and TRBJ2-5; 9 bases match TRBD2. Trimming cost V 3 bases and J 5 bases; bases outside gene matches: 8. CDR1 is SGHRS, CDR2 YFSETQ, per germline. CDR3 length: 15 amino acids. The CDR3 coding sequence is TGCGCCAGCAGCTCGAATAGCGGGGGTGGGGAGACCCAGTACTTC. Translation: CASSSNSGGGETQYF.

The chain carries TRBV12-3 or TRBV12-4 and TRBJ2-7, with D possibly called TRBD1 or TRBD2 (5 bases each). This CDR3 spans 16 amino acids. This CDR3 reads CVSGVEGRLLHYEQYF. DNA for the CDR3: TGTGTCAGTGGGGTAGAGGGGAGACTTCTTCACTACGAGCAGTACTTC.

CDR3 region: CASSQGTVSNQPQHF. CDR3 sequence (DNA): TGTGCCAGCAGCCAGGGGACAGTAAGCAATCAGCCCCAGCATTTT. The J gene is TRBJ1-5, the V gene TRBV7-8; TRBD1 agrees at 7 bases. The V segment lost 5 bases and the J segment 1 base; nucleotides outside the gene matches: 5. The CDR3 length is 15 residues. Germline V gives CDR1 SGHVS, CDR2 FQNEAQ.

This clonotype has at least ten counts. The chain couples TRBV20-1 to TRBJ2-3, with 12 bases matching TRBD2. CDR3 length equals 17 residues. Germline loops: CDR1 DFQATT, CDR2 SNEGSKA (reference sequence). With V trimmed by 0 bases and J by 5 bases, 9 bases remained unmatched. CDR3 coding DNA: TGCAGTGCTAGAGAACGGCGATCTAGCGGGGGGGTAGATACGCAGTATTTT. Protein: CSARERRSSGGVDTQYF.

This clonotype was seen many times. This chain connects TRBV29-1 to TRBJ1-2; no definite D call. V gave up 6 bases and J gave up 2 bases, with 13 bases separating them. CDR3 length equals 13 residues. Per the germline V gene, CDR1 is SQVTM and CDR2 is ANQGSEA. The CDR3 sequence: CSVTRQPNYGYTF. The CDR3 region has the DNA TGCAGCGTGACGCGGCAGCCGAACTATGGCTACACCTTC.

This clonotype was seen many times. The chain uses TRBV7-2 and TRBJ2-3; no reliable D call. V was clipped by 5 bases and J by 7 bases, with 13 bases between them. The germline V gene encodes CDR1 SGHTA and CDR2 FQGNSA. The CDR3 contains 13 residues. The CDR3 coding sequence is TGTGCCAGCAGCCAGTATAAGATTTATACGCAGTATTTT. This codes for CASSQYKIYTQYF.

V is TRBV11-2 and J is TRBJ2-3, with D possibly being TRBD1 (6 bases). CDR3 size: 14 residues. V lost 2 bases, J lost 2 bases, and 8 bases lay in between. Germline CDR1 is SGHAT and CDR2 is FQNNGV. The CDR3, as DNA: TGTGCCAGCAGCTTAACAGGGTCCACAGATACGCAGTATTTT. Its protein product is CASSLTGSTDTQYF.

This clonotype was picked up many times. J is TRBJ2-1 and V is TRBV5-1; 8 bases match TRBD2. The CDR3 has 15 residues. V was clipped by 0 bases and J by 5 bases; unmatched bases: 4. Germline CDR1 reads SGHRS; CDR2 reads YFSETQ. Here the CDR3 DNA reads TGCGCCAGCAGCTTGGGCGGGGGGAATAACAATGAGCAGTTCTTC. Translating gives CASSLGGGNNNEQFF.

This clonotype was observed at least ten times. The V gene is TRBV5-1, the J gene TRBJ2-2; 10 bases are shared with TRBD2. The V gene's germline CDR1 is SGHRS and CDR2 YFSETQ. The CDR3 covers 15 residues. V lost 4 bases to trimming and J lost 5 bases; unmatched junction nucleotides: 5. The CDR3 DNA reads as TGCGCCAGCAGCGTTGGACTAGCGGAGACCGGGGAGCTGTTTTTT. Translating gives CASSVGLAETGELFF.

Worth noting for this clonotype: A much larger clone sits a single nucleotide away, making a read error possible. The V and J genes are TRBV28 and TRBJ2-7; no clear D gene. Germline loops: CDR1 MDHEN, CDR2 SYDVKM. CDR3 size: 13 residues. CDR3 sequence (DNA): TGTGCCATCAGTCCCTACTACCATAACGAGCAGTACTTC. Translation: CAISPYYHNEQYF.

The chain recombines TRBV12-3 or TRBV12-4 with TRBJ1-5; possible D gene TRBD1, 6 bases. This CDR3 contains 15 residues. Trimming left V 6 bases short and J 4 bases short, with 16 bases between. The CDR3, as DNA: TGTGCCAGCAGACTTGACAGGTCTAGAAATCAGCCCCAGCATTTT. This gives the protein CASRLDRSRNQPQHF.

This clonotype was counted many times. The chain uses TRBV27 and TRBJ2-7; the D gene could be TRBD1 or TRBD2 (5 bases each). This CDR3 contains 13 residues. V gave up 6 bases and J gave up 2 bases, with 11 bases separating them. Germline V gives CDR1 MNHEY, CDR2 SMNVEV (reference sequence). The CDR3 here is CASSPGRTYEQYF. The CDR3 nucleotides read TGTGCCAGCAGCCCGGGACGGACCTACGAGCAGTACTTC.

The CDR3 loop is CSALLPETSGPSTDTQYF. The CDR3 nucleotides read TGCAGTGCCCTCCTTCCCGAGACTAGCGGGCCTAGCACAGATACGCAGTATTTT. This chain connects TRBV20-1 to TRBJ2-3, with 10 positions matching TRBD2. Trimming at V came to 6 bases and at J to 0 bases, leaving 15 bases not matched to a gene. The CDR3 has 18 residues. Germline V gene sequence: CDR1 DFQATT, CDR2 SNEGSKA (reference sequence).

The chain is built from TRBV29-1 and TRBJ2-5, with D possibly TRBD1 on 6 matching bases. The CDR3 extends over 10 amino acids. Germline values: CDR1 SQVTM, CDR2 ANQGSEA. V gave up 2 bases and J gave up 9 bases, with 7 bases separating them. CDR3 DNA sequence: TGCAGCGTTGAAAAGGGGGCCCAGTACTTC. The encoded protein is CSVEKGAQYF.